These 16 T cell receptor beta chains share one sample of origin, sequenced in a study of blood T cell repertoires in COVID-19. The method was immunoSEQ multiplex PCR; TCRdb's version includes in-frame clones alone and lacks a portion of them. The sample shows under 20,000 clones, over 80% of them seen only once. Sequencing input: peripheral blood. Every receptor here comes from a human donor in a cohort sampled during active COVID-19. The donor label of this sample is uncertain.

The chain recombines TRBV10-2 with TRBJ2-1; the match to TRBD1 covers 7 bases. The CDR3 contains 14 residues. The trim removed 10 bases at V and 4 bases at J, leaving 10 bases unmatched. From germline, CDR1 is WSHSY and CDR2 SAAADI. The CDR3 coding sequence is TGCGCCACCACGACAGGGTCGAAATACAATGAGCAGTTCTTC. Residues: CATTTGSKYNEQFF.

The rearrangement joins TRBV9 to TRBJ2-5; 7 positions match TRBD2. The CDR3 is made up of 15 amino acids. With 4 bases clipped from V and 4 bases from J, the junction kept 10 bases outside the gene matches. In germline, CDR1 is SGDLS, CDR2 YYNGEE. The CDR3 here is CASSLPGLERETQYF. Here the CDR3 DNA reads TGTGCCAGCAGCCTCCCCGGACTAGAGCGAGAGACCCAGTACTTC.

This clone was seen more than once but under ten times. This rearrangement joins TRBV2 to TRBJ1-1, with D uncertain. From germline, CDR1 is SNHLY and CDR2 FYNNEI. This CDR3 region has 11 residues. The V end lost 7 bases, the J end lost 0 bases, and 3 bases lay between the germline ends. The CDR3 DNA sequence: TGTGCCAGCACCATGAACACTGAAGCTTTCTTT. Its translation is CASTMNTEAFF.

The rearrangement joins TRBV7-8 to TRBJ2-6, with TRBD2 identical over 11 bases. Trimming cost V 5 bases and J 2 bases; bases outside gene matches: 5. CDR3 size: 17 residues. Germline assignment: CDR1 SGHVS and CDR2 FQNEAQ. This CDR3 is CASSHSGRGTGANVLTF. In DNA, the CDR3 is TGTGCCAGCAGCCATAGCGGGAGGGGCACTGGGGCCAACGTCCTGACTTTC.

This CDR3 is CASSVVGYPTGAGANVLTF. CDR3 bases: TGTGCCAGCAGCGTTGTGGGGTACCCTACAGGTGCAGGGGCCAACGTCCTGACTTTC. The rearrangement uses TRBV11-3 and TRBJ2-6; D may be TRBD1 (5 bases). Germline V CDR1 and CDR2: SGHNT, YENEEA. The CDR3 is made up of 19 amino acids. The V and J ends lost 5 bases and 4 bases respectively, with 24 bases between them.

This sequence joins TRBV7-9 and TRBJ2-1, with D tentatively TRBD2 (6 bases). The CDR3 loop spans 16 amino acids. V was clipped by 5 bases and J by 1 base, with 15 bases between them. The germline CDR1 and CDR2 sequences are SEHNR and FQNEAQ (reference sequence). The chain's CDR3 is CASSTRLVGSYNEQFF. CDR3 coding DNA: TGTGCCAGCAGCACCAGACTAGTTGGGTCCTACAATGAGCAGTTCTTC.

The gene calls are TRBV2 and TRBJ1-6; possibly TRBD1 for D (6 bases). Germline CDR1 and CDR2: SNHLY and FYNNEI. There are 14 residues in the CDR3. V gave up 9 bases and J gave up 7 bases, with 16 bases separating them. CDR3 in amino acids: CASRLGQTNSPLHF. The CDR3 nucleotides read TGTGCCAGTCGCTTGGGACAAACAAATTCACCCCTCCACTTT. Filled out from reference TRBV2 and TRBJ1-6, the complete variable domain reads EPEVTQTPSHQVTQMGQEVILRCVPISNHLYFYWYRQILGQKVEFLVSFYNNEISEKSEIFDDQFSVERPDGSNFTLKIRSTKLEDSAMYFCASRLGQTNSPLHFGNGTRLTVT.

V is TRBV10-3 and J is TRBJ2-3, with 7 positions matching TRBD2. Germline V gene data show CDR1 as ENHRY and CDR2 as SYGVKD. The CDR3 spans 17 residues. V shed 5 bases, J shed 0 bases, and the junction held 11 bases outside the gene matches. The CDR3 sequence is CAISSVSGGLSTDTQYF. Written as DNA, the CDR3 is TGTGCCATCAGTTCTGTCTCGGGGGGACTTAGCACAGATACGCAGTATTTT.

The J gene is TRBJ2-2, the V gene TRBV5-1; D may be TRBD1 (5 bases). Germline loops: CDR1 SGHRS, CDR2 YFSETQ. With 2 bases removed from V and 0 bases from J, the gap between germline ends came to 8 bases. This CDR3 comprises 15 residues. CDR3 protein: CASSLEQANTGELFF. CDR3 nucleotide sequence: TGCGCCAGCAGCTTAGAACAGGCGAACACCGGGGAGCTGTTTTTT. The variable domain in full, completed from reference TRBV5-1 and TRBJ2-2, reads KAGVTQTPRYLIKTRGQQVTLSCSPISGHRSVSWYQQTPGQGLQFLFEYFSETQRNKGNFPGRFSGRQFSNSRSEMNVSTLELGDSALYLCASSLEQANTGELFFGEGSRLTVL.

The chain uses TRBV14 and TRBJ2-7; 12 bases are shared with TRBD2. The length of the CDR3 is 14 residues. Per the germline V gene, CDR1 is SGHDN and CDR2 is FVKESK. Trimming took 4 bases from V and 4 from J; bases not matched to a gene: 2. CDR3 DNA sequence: TGTGCCAGCAGCCCCGGGACTAGCGGGTACGAGCAGTACTTC. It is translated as CASSPGTSGYEQYF.

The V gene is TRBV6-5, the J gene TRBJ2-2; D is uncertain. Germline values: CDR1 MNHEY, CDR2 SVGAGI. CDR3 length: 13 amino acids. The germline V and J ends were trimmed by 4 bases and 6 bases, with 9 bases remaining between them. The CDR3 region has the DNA TGTGCCAGCAGTTTCCAGCGATCCGGGGAGCTGTTTTTT. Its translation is CASSFQRSGELFF.

This CDR3 is CASSPDSRYNSPLHF. The CDR3 nucleotides are TGTGCCAGCAGTCCAGACAGTAGATATAATTCACCCCTCCACTTT. The J gene is TRBJ1-6, the V gene TRBV6-5; a weak D match, TRBD1 (5 bases). Trimming took 5 bases from V and 4 from J, leaving 12 bases between them. Looked up from germline, CDR1 is MNHEY and CDR2 is SVGAGI. This CDR3 contains 15 residues.

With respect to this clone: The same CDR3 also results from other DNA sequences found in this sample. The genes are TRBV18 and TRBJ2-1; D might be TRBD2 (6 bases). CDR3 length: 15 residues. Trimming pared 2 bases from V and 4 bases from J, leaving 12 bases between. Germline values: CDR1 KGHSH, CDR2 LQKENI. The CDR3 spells CASSPNGGTYNEQFF. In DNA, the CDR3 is TGTGCCAGCTCACCAAACGGCGGGACTTACAATGAGCAGTTCTTC.

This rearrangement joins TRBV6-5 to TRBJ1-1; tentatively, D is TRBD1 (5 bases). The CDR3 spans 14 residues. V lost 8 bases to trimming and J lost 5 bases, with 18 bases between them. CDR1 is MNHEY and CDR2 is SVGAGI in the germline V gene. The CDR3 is CASDLWGRRTEAFF. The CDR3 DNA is TGTGCCAGCGACCTCTGGGGCCGGAGAACTGAAGCTTTCTTT.

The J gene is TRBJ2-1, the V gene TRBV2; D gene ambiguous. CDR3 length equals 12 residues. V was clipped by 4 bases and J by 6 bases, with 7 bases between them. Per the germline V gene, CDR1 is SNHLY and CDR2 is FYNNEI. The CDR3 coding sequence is TGTGCCAGCAGTGGTCCGTCCAATGAGCAGTTCTTC. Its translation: CASSGPSNEQFF.

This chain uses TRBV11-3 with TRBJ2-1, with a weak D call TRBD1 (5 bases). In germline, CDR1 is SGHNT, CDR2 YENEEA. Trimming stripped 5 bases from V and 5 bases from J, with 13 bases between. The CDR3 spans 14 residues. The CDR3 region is CASSLVTANNEQFF. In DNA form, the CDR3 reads TGTGCCAGCAGCCTAGTGACAGCTAACAATGAGCAGTTCTTC.